The 7 T cell receptor beta chains below all came from one sample that was sequenced in a study of a mutant IDH1 vaccine in newly diagnosed glioma. The time point here: baseline, week 1 (first vaccination visit). Noted treatment: pre-vaccination baseline after standard-of-care therapy. Clones were read by immunoSEQ multiplex PCR, and TCRdb kept only the in-frame ones, dropping some. Among 95,000 to 100,000 clones listed, about 90% were seen once. This specimen was PBMCs, taken from a glioma patient treated with radiotherapy, temozolomide or both. The receptors come from a woman aged 45-60 years with glioma.

The chain links TRBV15 to TRBJ2-7; D gene unclear. The CDR3 covers 11 residues. Trimming removed 8 bases from V and 4 bases from J, with 9 bases in between. The germline CDR1 and CDR2 sequences are LNHNV and YYDKDF (reference sequence). Here the CDR3 DNA reads TGTGCCACCGGATACGGATACGAGCAGTACTTC. It is translated as CATGYGYEQYF. Looking up the rest from reference TRBV15 and TRBJ2-7 gives the full variable domain: DAMVIQNPRYQVTQFGKPVTLSCSQTLNHNVMYWYQQKSSQAPKLLFHYYDKDFNNEADTPDNFQSRRPNTSFCFLDIRSPGLGDTAMYLCATGYGYEQYFGPGTRLTVT.

Of note for this clone: Compared with germline, one end of the junction differs, possibly owing to a read error. The J gene is TRBJ2-3, the V gene TRBV7-7, with TRBD2 matching over 7 bases. The CDR3 loop spans 13 amino acids. Germline-derived CDR1 and CDR2 are SSHAT and FNYEAQ (reference sequence). CDR3 region: CASSLMGGDTQYF. In DNA form, the CDR3 reads TGTGCTAGCAGCTTAATGGGGGGGGATACGCAGTATTTT.

This clone was seen a few times. The J gene is TRBJ1-6, the V gene TRBV6-6; 7 bases are shared with TRBD1. Germline CDR1 reads MNHNY; CDR2 reads SVGAGI (reference sequence). Trimming removed 6 bases from V and 10 bases from J; junction bases left unmatched: 9. This CDR3 contains 14 residues. CDR3 residues: CASRSDREESPLHF. CDR3 bases: TGTGCCAGCAGGTCAGACAGGGAGGAATCACCCCTCCACTTT.

The V call is TRBV13, the J call TRBJ2-7; D ambiguous. There are 15 residues in the CDR3. Germline V gives CDR1 PRHDT, CDR2 FYEKMQ (reference sequence). Trimming removed 4 bases at V and 4 bases at J, with 17 bases between. CDR3 protein: CASSYSLGSLYEQYF. The CDR3 DNA reads TGTGCCAGCAGCTATTCCCTAGGTTCCCTTTACGAGCAGTACTTC.

The chain links TRBV9 to TRBJ1-3; the D gene is possibly TRBD1 (5 bases). CDR3 size: 14 residues. V was shortened by 0 bases and J by 6 bases, with 10 bases between the two germline ends. The germline V gene encodes CDR1 SGDLS and CDR2 YYNGEE. CDR3 nucleotides: TGTGCCAGCAGCGTAGAGGGGTTCGAAAACACCATATATTTT. Translated: CASSVEGFENTIYF.

This sequence joins TRBV27 and TRBJ2-2, with a weak D call TRBD2 (5 bases). In germline, CDR1 is MNHEY, CDR2 SMNVEV (reference sequence). V lost 3 bases to trimming and J lost 6 bases, with 8 bases between them. The CDR3 sequence is 13 residues long. CDR3 DNA sequence: TGTGCCAGCAGTTTGATCGGGGCCGGGGAGCTGTTTTTT. Its protein is CASSLIGAGELFF.

The chain carries TRBV27 and TRBJ1-4, with 11 bases matching TRBD1. V lost 6 bases to trimming and J lost 7 bases; unmatched junction nucleotides: 7. Germline V gene lookup returns CDR1 MNHEY and CDR2 SMNVEV (reference sequence). CDR3 length: 15 residues. The CDR3 here is CASSRIGTGGEKLFF. DNA for the CDR3: TGTGCCAGCAGCCGGATAGGGACAGGGGGTGAAAAACTGTTTTTT.